The rows below give T cell receptor beta chains drawn from one sample of a study of molecular identifiers for immune sequencing clone quantification. TCRdb redid the calling of the PCR reads with MiXCR, one entry per CDR3 protein. The table includes about 100,000 distinct CDR3 sequences, 36% detected once. Sequenced sample: naive CD8+ T cells from blood, with Jurkat cell RNA spiked in. Receptors were obtained from a human donor in good health. Some libraries in this study had Jurkat cell RNA spiked in. CDR3s include the opening cysteine and the closing phenylalanine or tryptophan. D genes are given only for firm matches. A clone size is listed for some rows: how often the clone was seen (once, few, many), or a class if it is expanded.

J gene | V gene | clone size | D gene | CDR3 protein | CDR3 DNA
TRBJ1-1 | TRBV29-1 | few | . | CSVGGSEAFF | TGCAGCGTTGGTGGTTCTGAAGCTTTCTTT
TRBJ2-7 | TRBV20-1 | . | . | CSARAARNDEQYF | TGCAGTGCTAGAGCGGCCAGGAATGACGAGCAGTACTTC
TRBJ2-5 | TRBV9 | . | . | CASSWSDQETQYF | TGTGCCAGCAGTTGGTCAGACCAAGAGACCCAGTACTTC
TRBJ2-7 | TRBV12-3/TRBV12-4 | . | TRBD2 | CVSSSGGYEQYF | TGTGTCAGCAGTTCGGGGGGTTACGAGCAGTACTTC
TRBJ2-7 | TRBV28 | . | . | CASSFAAGTYEQYF | TGTGCCAGCAGTTTCGCGGCAGGGACCTACGAGCAGTACTTC
TRBJ2-3 | TRBV6-5 | . | TRBD1 | CASSYTMGTDPQYF | TGTGCCAGCAGTTACACGATGGGGACAGATCCGCAGTATTTT
TRBJ2-1 | TRBV9 | . | TRBD2 | CASSVGLAGAYNEQFF | TGTGCCAGCAGCGTGGGACTAGCGGGAGCCTACAATGAGCAGTTCTTC
TRBJ1-5 | TRBV4-3 | . | . | CASSYDTSLNNQPQHF | TGCGCCAGCAGCTACGACACGTCCCTGAACAATCAGCCCCAGCATTTT
TRBJ2-3 | TRBV9 | many | . | CASKAGTDTQYF | TGTGCCAGCAAGGCTGGTACAGATACGCAGTATTTT
TRBJ2-7 | TRBV2 | . | TRBD1 | CASSEMGRGHSGEQYF | TGTGCCAGCAGTGAAATGGGCAGGGGGCATTCGGGTGAGCAGTACTTC
TRBJ1-2 | TRBV7-9 | . | . | CASSLVAGGGYGYTF | TGTGCCAGCAGCTTAGTTGCGGGTGGAGGCTATGGCTACACCTTC
TRBJ1-4 | TRBV9 | . | . | CASSVDPGTEKLFF | TGTGCCAGCAGCGTCGACCCTGGTACTGAAAAACTGTTTTTT
TRBJ2-7 | TRBV28 | many | . | CASLGRTYEQYF | TGTGCCAGCCTGGGACGTACCTACGAGCAGTACTTC
TRBJ2-1 | TRBV7-9 | few | . | CASSPLGGASPPYNEQFF | TGTGCCAGCAGCCCCTTGGGCGGAGCTAGCCCCCCCTACAATGAGCAGTTCTTC
TRBJ2-3 | TRBV9 | few | . | CASRSGSTDTQYF | TGTGCCAGCAGGAGCGGGAGCACAGATACGCAGTATTTT
TRBJ1-3 | TRBV6-5 | . | . | CATTRDARTGNTIYF | TGTGCCACGACTCGAGACGCGAGAACCGGAAACACCATATATTTT
TRBJ2-7 | TRBV4-2 | . | TRBD1 | CASSQWGTGGFQQNF | TGTGCCAGCAGCCAATGGGGGACAGGGGGTTTCCAGCAGAACTTC
TRBJ1-1 | TRBV11-2 | . | . | CASSSLIWGEAFF | TGTGCCAGCAGCTCCTTAATCTGGGGTGAAGCTTTCTTT